This T cell receptor beta chain emerged from a study of blood T cell repertoires in COVID-19. Background on the study: From the United States, Italy and Spain came samples of acute and convalescent COVID-19.

Clones were read by immunoSEQ multiplex PCR, and TCRdb kept only the in-frame ones, dropping some. The repertoire holds hundreds of thousands of clones, with 90% to 95% as singletons. V lost 3 bases to trimming and J lost 4 bases, with 9 bases between them. This CDR3 has 13 residues. CDR1 and CDR2 from the germline V gene are MDHEN and SYDVKM. This sequence joins TRBV28 and TRBJ1-2; D possibly corresponds to TRBD1 (6 bases). Sequencing was carried out using peripheral blood. The receptor was derived from a woman in her late teens or twenties who had recovered from COVID-19. The CDR3 DNA reads as TGTGCCAGCAGTTTCGCAGGGGTCTATGGCTACACCTTC. Translation gives CASSFAGVYGYTF.